These T cell receptor beta chains were read from a single sample in a study of blood T cell repertoires in COVID-19. The assay was immunoSEQ multiplex PCR, and TCRdb's table has in-frame clones only and misses some. The sample yields roughly 86,000 clones, about 85% seen once. The material sequenced was peripheral blood. These receptors all come from a man aged 45-65 years with acute or convalescent COVID-19. Each CDR3 is given with its conserved first and last residue. D genes are given only for firm matches. For some rows the clone size is stated as once, few or many, or as a class when expanded; others skip it.

length	D	V	size	J	CDR3	DNA
15	TRBD1	TRBV28	NA	TRBJ1-2	CASRRTGAGGSGYTF	TGTGCCAGCAGGCGAACAGGGGCGGGTGGATCTGGCTACACCTTC
15	NA	TRBV6-2/TRBV6-3	NA	TRBJ2-1	CASSRTQSSYNEQFF	TGTGCCAGCAGTCGGACTCAGAGCTCCTACAATGAGCAGTTCTTC
17	NA	TRBV19	NA	TRBJ2-1	CASSIDLGGGVGDEQFF	TGTGCCAGTAGTATAGATCTTGGCGGAGGGGTCGGCGATGAGCAGTTCTTC
16	NA	TRBV11-2	NA	TRBJ2-5	CASSLGSGGMAETQYF	TGTGCCAGCAGCTTAGGGTCGGGGGGCATGGCAGAGACCCAGTACTTC
15	TRBD1	TRBV25-1	NA	TRBJ1-1	CASSDPGTGGFEAFF	TGTGCCAGCAGTGACCCCGGGACAGGGGGCTTTGAAGCTTTCTTT
14	NA	TRBV5-1	NA	TRBJ2-1	CASSLGGALNEQFF	TGCGCCAGCAGCTTGGGTGGGGCCTTGAATGAGCAGTTCTTC
14	NA	TRBV7-6	NA	TRBJ2-3	CASSFTGGADTQYF	TGTGCCAGCAGCTTTACAGGGGGGGCAGATACGCAGTATTTT
17	TRBD1	TRBV4-3	NA	TRBJ1-3	CASSREAGGYVGNTIYF	TGCGCCAGCAGCCGGGAGGCAGGGGGCTATGTTGGAAACACCATATATTTT
13	NA	TRBV28	NA	TRBJ1-5	CASSFRVAQPQHF	TGTGCCAGCAGTTTCAGGGTCGCCCAGCCCCAGCATTTT
13	NA	TRBV27	few	TRBJ1-1	CASSFRGNTEAFF	TGTGCCAGCAGTTTCCGGGGGAACACTGAAGCTTTCTTT
14	TRBD1	TRBV28	NA	TRBJ1-4	CASSRDSTNEKLFF	TGTGCCAGCAGTCGGGACAGCACTAATGAAAAACTGTTTTTT
15	TRBD1	TRBV11-1	NA	TRBJ2-7	CASSLTGQGMYEQYF	TGTGCCAGCAGCTTAACGGGACAGGGTATGTACGAGCAGTACTTC
15	TRBD1	TRBV5-6	NA	TRBJ2-7	CASSFGDRGRDEQYF	TGTGCCAGCAGCTTCGGGGACAGGGGGCGCGACGAGCAGTACTTC
14	NA	TRBV5-1	NA	TRBJ1-1	CASSLSSGYTEAFF	TGCGCCAGCAGCTTATCATCGGGATACACTGAAGCTTTCTTT
14	TRBD2	TRBV2	NA	TRBJ2-3	CARNLVAGADTQYF	TGTGCCAGGAACTTAGTAGCGGGTGCAGATACGCAGTATTTT
16	TRBD1	TRBV13	NA	TRBJ2-7	CASSLADRGQSYEQYF	TGTGCCAGCAGCTTAGCGGACCGGGGACAGTCCTACGAGCAGTACTTC
14	NA	TRBV5-4	NA	TRBJ2-2	CASSLSTNTGELFF	TGTGCCAGCAGCTTGTCCACGAACACCGGGGAGCTGTTTTTT
13	NA	TRBV27	NA	TRBJ2-7	CASIAPSSYEQYF	TGTGCCAGCATAGCACCTTCTTCCTACGAGCAGTACTTC
12	NA	TRBV6-5	NA	TRBJ1-2	CAIGQGEYGYTF	TGTGCCATCGGACAAGGGGAATATGGCTACACCTTC
14	NA	TRBV5-1	NA	TRBJ2-7	CASSLGNTINEQYF	TGCGCCAGCAGCTTGGGAAATACAATAAACGAGCAGTACTTC
14	TRBD1	TRBV7-6	NA	TRBJ1-1	CASSLAGQGAEAFF	TGTGCCAGCAGCTTAGCGGGACAGGGGGCTGAAGCTTTCTTT
15	TRBD1	TRBV28	NA	TRBJ1-5	CASSSRTGGTQPQHF	TGTGCCAGCAGTTCCCGGACAGGAGGAACACAGCCCCAGCATTTT